This is a list of T cell receptor beta chains from one sample in a study of vaccination effects on CD4 cells after COVID-19. These receptors have no known antigen. The data were produced by immunoSEQ multiplex PCR, yet TCRdb's version contains in-frame clones alone and is incomplete. The sample holds 25,000 to 40,000 clones, roughly 63% seen once. This specimen consisted of CD4+ T cells from PBMCs cultured with SARS-CoV-2 spike peptides, obtained after COVID-19 vaccination. These receptors were collected from a human donor who received a COVID-19 vaccine. The CDR3 runs from the conserved cysteine through the conserved F or W. D genes are given only for firm matches. Clone sizes are given selectively: once, few, many, or a class where the clone is expanded.

CDR3 protein,CDR3 DNA,clone size,J gene,V gene,D gene
CASSLRGSGELFF,TGTGCCAGCAGCTTACGGGGGTCCGGGGAGCTGTTTTTT,.,TRBJ2-2,TRBV7-9,.
CASREGHLLNTIYF,TGTGCCAGCAGGGAGGGACATCTCTTAAACACCATATATTTT,.,TRBJ1-3,TRBV6-5,.
CASMRGPQETQYF,TGTGCCAGCATGCGGGGGCCCCAAGAGACCCAGTACTTC,.,TRBJ2-5,TRBV2,.
CASRNRLAGGSNQETQYF,TGCGCCAGCCGAAACAGACTAGCGGGAGGATCGAACCAAGAGACCCAGTACTTC,once,TRBJ2-5,TRBV5-1,TRBD2
CASSVGVAGVTDTQYF,TGTGCCAGCAGCGTAGGGGTAGCGGGAGTCACAGATACGCAGTATTTT,few,TRBJ2-3,TRBV9,TRBD2
CASSDADGYQETQYF,TGTGCCAGCAGTGACGCCGACGGGTATCAAGAGACCCAGTACTTC,.,TRBJ2-5,TRBV2,.
CASSRASGENIQYF,TGCGCCAGCAGCCGAGCTAGCGGGGAAAACATTCAGTACTTC,.,TRBJ2-4,TRBV5-1,TRBD2
CASSQDWEGLVEAFF,TGTGCCAGCAGCCAAGATTGGGAGGGATTAGTTGAAGCTTTCTTT,few,TRBJ1-1,TRBV4-2,.
CASSLMAVGGDEQFF,TGTGCCAGCAGCTTGATGGCAGTGGGGGGGGATGAGCAGTTCTTC,.,TRBJ2-1,TRBV7-2,TRBD2
CASSFTPAQIREQYF,TGCGCCAGCAGCTTTACACCCGCCCAGATTCGCGAGCAGTACTTC,.,TRBJ2-7,TRBV5-1,.
CASSRSGGSTRELFF,TGTGCCAGCAGCCGTAGCGGGGGGTCCACGAGGGAGCTGTTTTTT,.,TRBJ2-2,TRBV5-4,TRBD2
CASSVDRGYGYTF,TGTGCCAGCAGTGTAGACAGGGGTTATGGCTACACCTTC,.,TRBJ1-2,TRBV12-3/TRBV12-4,TRBD1
CASSTSGTLLGNTEAFF,TGTGCCAGTAGTACATCCGGGACACTGTTGGGGAACACTGAAGCTTTCTTT,few,TRBJ1-1,TRBV19,.
CASRVTLNTEAFF,TGTGCCAGCAGGGTTACTCTTAACACTGAAGCTTTCTTT,few,TRBJ1-1,TRBV12-3/TRBV12-4,.
CASSSSGSSYNEQFF,TGTGCCAGCAGTTCTAGCGGGAGCTCCTACAATGAGCAGTTCTTC,.,TRBJ2-1,TRBV27,TRBD2
CASSLDGGNNEQFF,TGTGCCAGCAGCTTAGACGGGGGAAACAATGAGCAGTTCTTC,.,TRBJ2-1,TRBV11-3,.
CASSSRDSYEQYF,TGTGCCAGCAGCTCGCGGGATTCCTACGAGCAGTACTTC,.,TRBJ2-7,TRBV11-2,.
CASSLDRASQPQHF,TGCGCCAGCAGCTTGGACAGGGCTTCTCAGCCCCAGCATTTT,.,TRBJ1-5,TRBV5-1,.
CASSLAEQFF,TGTGCCAGCAGTTTAGCGGAGCAGTTCTTC,.,TRBJ2-1,TRBV12-3/TRBV12-4,.
CASSYLQGQPQHF,TGTGCCAGCAGTTACTTACAGGGTCAGCCCCAGCATTTT,.,TRBJ1-5,TRBV6-5,.